This T cell receptor beta chain was recorded in a study of blood T cells in healthy people across ages. Germline assignment: CDR1 PRHDT and CDR2 FYEKMQ (reference sequence). Trimming removed 1 base at V and 10 bases at J, with 17 bases between. The CDR3 is 15 amino acids. Points on this clonotype: The antigen remains undetermined.

With a J-beta primer mix and a sample-barcoded 5' primer, a second PCR ran 7 to 11 cycles. TCRdb passed the 5' RACE reads through MiXCR, listing each CDR3 protein once. In the table there are 650,000 to 950,000 distinct CDR3 sequences, more than 40% of which are singletons. Healthy Caucasian individuals from Russia aged about 6 to 95 were enrolled as donors. Study observations and caveats: A strong correlation was found between TCR beta diversity and the percentage of naive T cells. The study could not conclusively compare naive and antigen-experienced cells, given its unsorted PBMCs.

The V gene is TRBV13, the J gene TRBJ2-1, with D maybe TRBD2 (6 bases). The receptor was isolated from a man aged 55 to 70 in good health. Sequenced sample: blood. DNA for the CDR3: TGTGCCAGCAGCTTAGAAGGGGAGCGGGCGGGAGAGCAGTTCTTC. Its translation is CASSLEGERAGEQFF.